The 2 T cell receptor beta chains below come from one sample, sequenced in a study of blood T cell repertoires in COVID-19 (dated by TCRdb to 2018 to 2020). Library method: the immunoSEQ multiplex PCR assay. The table comes from immuneACCESS by way of TCRdb, which keeps in-frame sequences with V and J called. Part of the clones is missing from these tables; in studies checked, under half for an unresolved V gene and the rest for unknown reasons. In this sample the table shows approximately 480,000 clones, about 88% of which occur a single time. The ten largest clones represent over 0.7% of the sample. The sequenced sample was peripheral blood. All receptors come from a man aged 18-30 years with COVID-19, enrolled during active disease.

This chain uses TRBV27 with TRBJ1-2, with D maybe TRBD1 (5 bases). Germline CDR1 reads MNHEY; CDR2 reads SMNVEV (reference sequence). The CDR3 is made up of 17 amino acids. The V gene lost 3 bases and the J gene lost 2 bases, with 19 bases spanning the gap. The chain's CDR3 is CASSFARVGSTNYGYTF. The CDR3 DNA follows: TGTGCCAGCAGTTTTGCCAGGGTAGGATCGACCAACTATGGCTACACCTTC.

This clone was picked up a small number of times. The chain combines TRBV7-8 with TRBJ1-1, with a weak D call TRBD1 (6 bases). The germline gives CDR1 SGHVS, CDR2 FQNEAQ. V lost 4 bases to trimming and J lost 1 base, with 13 bases between them. This CDR3 comprises 15 residues. The CDR3 region is CASSSSGTPNTEAFF. CDR3 nucleotides: TGTGCCAGCAGCTCATCCGGGACACCGAACACTGAAGCTTTCTTT.